A single sample is the source of the 19 T cell receptor beta chains below, sequenced in a study of a mutant IDH1 vaccine in newly diagnosed glioma. Repertoires were generated with immunoSEQ multiplex PCR, while TCRdb's copy carries only in-frame clones and drops some. The table includes 75,000 to 80,000 clones, approximately 85% detected once. As for time point: week 23, last vaccination. Each dose delivered 300 ug of mutant IDH1 20-mer peptide subcutaneously with imiquimod. These receptors' targets are unknown. The material sequenced was PBMCs, taken from a glioma patient whose treatment included an IDH1 peptide vaccine. All receptors come from a woman between 45 and 60 years old with glioma.

The V call is TRBV7-3, the J call TRBJ2-2; 8 bases line up with TRBD2. Trimming took 2 bases from V and 1 from J; bases not matched to a gene: 3. This CDR3 has 16 amino acids. Per germline, CDR1 SGHTA and CDR2 FQGTGA. The CDR3 nucleotides read TGTGCCAGCAGCTTACGCAGCGGGAGGAACACCGGGGAGCTGTTTTTT. This encodes CASSLRSGRNTGELFF.

The CDR3 sequence is CASSKITGGAYNEQFF. The CDR3 nucleotides are TGTGCCAGCAGCAAAATAACAGGAGGGGCTTACAATGAGCAGTTCTTC. The V and J genes are TRBV21-1 and TRBJ2-1; the table's D call TRBD2 went unverified against the DNA. TRBV21-1 is a pseudogene segment. The CDR3 covers 16 residues.

The rearrangement uses TRBV5-1 and TRBJ1-4; D gene uncertain. The CDR3 covers 15 residues. V was clipped by 3 bases and J by 7 bases, with 16 bases between them. Germline V gene sequence: CDR1 SGHRS, CDR2 YFSETQ. DNA of the CDR3: TGCGCCAGCAGCTCAGACACCAGGCCGGGTGAAAAACTGTTTTTT. This encodes CASSSDTRPGEKLFF.

V and J are TRBV27 and TRBJ1-2, with D possibly being TRBD1 (6 bases). V was pared by 3 bases and J by 1 base, with 12 bases between. Germline V gene lookup returns CDR1 MNHEY and CDR2 SMNVEV (reference sequence). This CDR3 is built from 15 residues. The chain's CDR3 is CASSLNRDGNYGYTF. Here the CDR3 DNA reads TGTGCCAGCAGTTTGAACAGGGATGGTAACTATGGCTACACCTTC.

V usage is TRBV18 and J usage is TRBJ1-4; 8 positions agree with TRBD1. The V gene's germline CDR1 is KGHSH and CDR2 LQKENI. V shed 0 bases, J shed 0 bases, and the junction held 3 bases outside the gene matches. CDR3 length: 17 residues. This chain's CDR3 is CASSPPGTGSTNEKLFF. The CDR3 DNA sequence: TGTGCCAGCTCACCACCAGGGACAGGTTCAACTAATGAAAAACTGTTTTTT.

The V call is TRBV19, the J call TRBJ2-7; 7 bases fit TRBD2. The V segment lost 2 bases and the J segment 2 bases; nucleotides outside the gene matches: 6. CDR1 and CDR2 (germline): LNHDA, SQIVND (reference sequence). CDR3 length: 15 residues. The CDR3: CASSIRASGAYEQYF. As DNA, the CDR3 is TGTGCCAGTAGTATAAGGGCTAGCGGAGCCTACGAGCAGTACTTC.

The V call is TRBV28, the J call TRBJ2-3, with TRBD1 as a possible D gene (6 bases). The CDR3 consists of 15 residues. Trimming took off 6 bases at V and 1 base at J, with 14 bases between the two ends. In germline, CDR1 is MDHEN, CDR2 SYDVKM. The CDR3 sequence: CASSRPGAGTDTQYF. CDR3 bases: TGTGCCAGCAGCAGACCAGGGGCCGGCACAGATACGCAGTATTTT.

DNA for the CDR3: TGCGCCAGCAGCTTGGCCGTAGGACAGGGCTACGAGCAGTACTTC. It translates to CASSLAVGQGYEQYF. This rearrangement joins TRBV5-1 to TRBJ2-7; TRBD1 matches 8 bases. Germline lookup yields CDR1 SGHRS and CDR2 YFSETQ. The V segment lost 0 bases and the J segment 3 bases; nucleotides outside the gene matches: 5. CDR3 size: 15 residues.

V is TRBV29-1 and J is TRBJ1-3; weak D call: TRBD1 (5 bases). V lost 7 bases and J lost 4, with 5 bases in between. This CDR3 contains 10 residues. Germline CDR1 is SQVTM and CDR2 is ANQGSEA. CDR3 in DNA: TGCAGCGGGGGGGGAAACACCATATATTTT. It specifies CSGGGNTIYF.

The V and J genes are TRBV9 and TRBJ2-2; 8 bases are a match to TRBD2. V was clipped by 4 bases and J by 4 bases; unmatched bases: 6. This CDR3 is 15 amino acids long. Germline V gene sequence: CDR1 SGDLS, CDR2 YYNGEE. The DNA for the CDR3 is TGTGCCAGCAGCCCCAGCGGGAGTGCCACCGGGGAGCTGTTTTTT. This translates into CASSPSGSATGELFF.

V gene TRBV2 combines with J gene TRBJ1-2; the D gene is possibly TRBD1 (6 bases). The CDR3 length is 12 residues. The V end lost 6 bases, the J end lost 7 bases, and 12 bases lay between the germline ends. CDR1 is SNHLY and CDR2 is FYNNEI in the germline V gene. CDR3 nucleotides: TGTGCCAGCAGGAGGGGGAAGGGTGGCTACACCTTC. Amino acids: CASRRGKGGYTF.

V is TRBV15 and J is TRBJ2-1; 9 bases fit TRBD2. The germline V gene has CDR1 LNHNV and CDR2 YYDKDF (reference sequence). J was trimmed by 5 bases and V by 5 bases; bases with no gene match: 16. The CDR3 length is 18 residues. The CDR3 coding sequence is TGTGCCACCAGCTCTTTTCCCAGGGAGCGGGGGGCCCACAATGAGCAGTTCTTC. The encoded protein is CATSSFPRERGAHNEQFF.

The rearrangement links TRBV6-1 to TRBJ1-2, with D hard to call. V was shortened by 4 bases and J by 1 base, with 1 base between the two germline ends. This CDR3 has 11 amino acids. CDR1 MNHNS and CDR2 SASEGT come from the germline V gene. In nucleotides, the CDR3 is TGTGCCAGCAGTGTTAACTATGGCTACACCTTC. It yields the protein CASSVNYGYTF.

This sequence joins TRBV23-1 and TRBJ2-7, with D perhaps matching TRBD1 (5 bases). TRBV23-1 is placed among ORFs of uncertain function. The CDR3 runs to 11 residues. Trimming took off 10 bases at V and 1 base at J, with 8 bases between the two ends. The CDR3 DNA follows: TGCGCCACCAGGGCGTCCTACGAGCAGTACTTC. Protein: CATRASYEQYF.

The chain joins TRBV27 to TRBJ1-5; TRBD1 is a possible D gene (5 bases). The CDR3 runs to 14 residues. The V gene's germline CDR1 is MNHEY and CDR2 SMNVEV (reference sequence). Trimming removed 3 bases from V and 1 base from J, with 7 bases in between. As DNA, the CDR3 is TGTGCCAGCAGTTTTGGGGGGAGCAATCAGCCCCAGCATTTT. Its translation: CASSFGGSNQPQHF.

The chain joins TRBV28 to TRBJ1-5; the D gene is possibly TRBD1 (5 bases). CDR3 length: 17 amino acids. V dropped 1 base and J dropped 3 bases, with 16 bases sitting between them. Germline CDR1 MDHEN, CDR2 SYDVKM. The CDR3 here is CASSLLGVRRPNQPQHF. CDR3 coding DNA: TGTGCCAGCAGTTTATTAGGGGTACGGCGGCCCAATCAGCCCCAGCATTTT. Based on the CDR3 plus reference TRBV28 and TRBJ1-5, the full variable domain is DVKVTQSSRYLVKRTGEKVFLECVQDMDHENMFWYRQDPGLGLRLIYFSYDVKMKEKGDIPEGYSVSREKKERFSLILESASTNQTSMYLCASSLLGVRRPNQPQHFGDGTRLSIL.

This chain connects TRBV9 to TRBJ2-1; D ambiguous. Germline CDR1 is SGDLS and CDR2 is YYNGEE. This CDR3 spans 14 amino acids. With 0 bases removed from V and 3 bases from J, the gap between germline ends came to 7 bases. The CDR3 region has the DNA TGTGCCAGCAGCGTAGAGGATGGCTACAATGAGCAGTTCTTC. Translation gives CASSVEDGYNEQFF.

This chain joins TRBV28 and TRBJ2-1; D is perhaps TRBD2 (5 bases). The CDR3 runs 14 residues. Germline assignment: CDR1 MDHEN and CDR2 SYDVKM. The V end lost 3 bases, the J end lost 9 bases, and 15 bases lay between the germline ends. CDR3: CASSLSRWESEQFF. CDR3 nucleotides: TGTGCCAGCAGTTTGTCCCGTTGGGAGAGTGAGCAGTTCTTC.

This chain joins TRBV12-5 and TRBJ2-2, with 9 bases aligning to TRBD1. CDR1 is LGHNT and CDR2 is FRNRAP in the germline V gene. CDR3 length: 14 amino acids. V gave up 5 bases and J gave up 7 bases; unmatched junction bases: 5. The CDR3 DNA is TGTGCTAGTGGTCCGGGACAGGGAGGCGGGGAGCTGTTTTTT. It translates to CASGPGQGGGELFF.